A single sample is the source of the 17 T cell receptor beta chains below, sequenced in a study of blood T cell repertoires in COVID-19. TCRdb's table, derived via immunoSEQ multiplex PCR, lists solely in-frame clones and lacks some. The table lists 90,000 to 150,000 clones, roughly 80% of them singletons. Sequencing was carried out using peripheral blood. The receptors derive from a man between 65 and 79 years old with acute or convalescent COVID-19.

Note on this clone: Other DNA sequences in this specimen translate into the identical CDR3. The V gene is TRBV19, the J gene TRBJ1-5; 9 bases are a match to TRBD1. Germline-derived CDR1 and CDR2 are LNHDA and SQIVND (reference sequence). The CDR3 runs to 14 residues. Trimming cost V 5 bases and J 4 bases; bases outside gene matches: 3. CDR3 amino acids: CASSLGQGNQPQHF. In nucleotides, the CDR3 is TGTGCCAGTAGTTTGGGACAGGGTAATCAGCCCCAGCATTTT.

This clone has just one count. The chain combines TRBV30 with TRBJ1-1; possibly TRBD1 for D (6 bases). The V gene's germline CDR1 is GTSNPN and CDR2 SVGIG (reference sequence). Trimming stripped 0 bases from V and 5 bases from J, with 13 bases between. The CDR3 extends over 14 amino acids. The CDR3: CAWSVLQGWTEAFF. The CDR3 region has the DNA TGTGCCTGGAGTGTACTTCAGGGGTGGACTGAAGCTTTCTTT.

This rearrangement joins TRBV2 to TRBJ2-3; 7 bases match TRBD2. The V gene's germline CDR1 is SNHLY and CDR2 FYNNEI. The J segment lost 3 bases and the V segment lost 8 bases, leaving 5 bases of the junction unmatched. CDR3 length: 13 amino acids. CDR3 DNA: TGTGCCAGCTGGGAGGGCGGGACAGATACGCAGTATTTT. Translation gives CASWEGGTDTQYF.

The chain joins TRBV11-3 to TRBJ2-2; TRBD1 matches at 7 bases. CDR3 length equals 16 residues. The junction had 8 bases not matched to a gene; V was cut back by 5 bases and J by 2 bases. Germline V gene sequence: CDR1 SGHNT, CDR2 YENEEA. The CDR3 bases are TGTGCCAGCAGCCCCGCAACAGGGGCCAACACCGGGGAGCTGTTTTTT. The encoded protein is CASSPATGANTGELFF.

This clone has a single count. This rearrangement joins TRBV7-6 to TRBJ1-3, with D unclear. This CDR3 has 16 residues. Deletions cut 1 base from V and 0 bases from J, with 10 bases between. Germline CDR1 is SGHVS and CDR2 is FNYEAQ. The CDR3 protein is CASSLGSSSSGNTIYF. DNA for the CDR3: TGTGCCAGCAGCTTAGGGTCGTCGAGCTCTGGAAACACCATATATTTT. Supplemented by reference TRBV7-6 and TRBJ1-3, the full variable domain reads GAGVSQSPRYKVTKRGQDVALRCDPISGHVSLYWYRQALGQGPEFLTYFNYEAQQDKSGLPNDRFSAERPEGSISTLTIQRTEQRDSAMYRCASSLGSSSSGNTIYFGEGSWLTVV.

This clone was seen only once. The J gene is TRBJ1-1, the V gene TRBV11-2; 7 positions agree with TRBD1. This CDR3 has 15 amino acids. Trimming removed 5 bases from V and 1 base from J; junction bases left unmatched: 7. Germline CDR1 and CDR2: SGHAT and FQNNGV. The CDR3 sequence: CASSTVRGRNTEAFF. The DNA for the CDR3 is TGTGCCAGCAGCACGGTCAGGGGGAGGAACACTGAAGCTTTCTTT.

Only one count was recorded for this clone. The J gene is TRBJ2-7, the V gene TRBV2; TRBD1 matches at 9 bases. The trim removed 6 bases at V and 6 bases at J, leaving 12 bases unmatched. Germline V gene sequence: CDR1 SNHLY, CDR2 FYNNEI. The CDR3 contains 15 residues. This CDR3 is CASSPPGQGWREQYF. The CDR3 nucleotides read TGTGCCAGCAGCCCTCCGGGACAGGGTTGGCGCGAGCAGTACTTC.

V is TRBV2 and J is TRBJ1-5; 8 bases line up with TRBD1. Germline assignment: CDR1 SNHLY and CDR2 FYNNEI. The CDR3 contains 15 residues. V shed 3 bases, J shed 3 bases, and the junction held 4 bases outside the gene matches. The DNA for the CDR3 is TGTGCCAGCAGTGAGGCGACAGGGGCCAATCAGCCCCAGCATTTT. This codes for CASSEATGANQPQHF. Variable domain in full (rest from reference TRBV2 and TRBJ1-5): EPEVTQTPSHQVTQMGQEVILRCVPISNHLYFYWYRQILGQKVEFLVSFYNNEISEKSEIFDDQFSVERPDGSNFTLKIRSTKLEDSAMYFCASSEATGANQPQHFGDGTRLSIL.

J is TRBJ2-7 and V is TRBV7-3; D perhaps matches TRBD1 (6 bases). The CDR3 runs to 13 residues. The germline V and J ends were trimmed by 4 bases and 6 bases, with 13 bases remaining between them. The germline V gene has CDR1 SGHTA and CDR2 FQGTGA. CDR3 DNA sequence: TGTGCCAGCAGCTCCATACAGGGATCCGAGCAGTACTTC. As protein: CASSSIQGSEQYF. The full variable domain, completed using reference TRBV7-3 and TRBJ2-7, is GAGVSQTPSNKVTEKGKYVELRCDPISGHTALYWYRQSLGQGPEFLIYFQGTGAADDSGLPNDRFFAVRPEGSVSTLKIQRTERGDSAVYLCASSSIQGSEQYFGPGTRLTVT.

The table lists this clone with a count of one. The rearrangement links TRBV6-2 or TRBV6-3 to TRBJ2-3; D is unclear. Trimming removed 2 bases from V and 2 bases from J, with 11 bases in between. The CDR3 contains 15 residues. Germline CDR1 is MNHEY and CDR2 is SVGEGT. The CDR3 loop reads CASSYRDSYTDTQYF. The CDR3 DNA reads TGTGCCAGCAGTTACCGCGACTCGTACACAGATACGCAGTATTTT.

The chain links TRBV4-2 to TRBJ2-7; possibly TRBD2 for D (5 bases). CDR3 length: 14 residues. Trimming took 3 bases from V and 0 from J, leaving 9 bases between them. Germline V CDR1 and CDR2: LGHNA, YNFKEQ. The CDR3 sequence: CASSQEVSSYEQYF. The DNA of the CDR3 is TGTGCCAGCAGCCAGGAGGTTAGCTCCTACGAGCAGTACTTC.

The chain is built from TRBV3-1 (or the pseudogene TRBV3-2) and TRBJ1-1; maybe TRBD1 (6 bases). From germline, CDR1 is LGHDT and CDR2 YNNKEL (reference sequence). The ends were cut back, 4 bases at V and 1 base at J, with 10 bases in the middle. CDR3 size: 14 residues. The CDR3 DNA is TGTGCCAGCAGCCCCCGGGACAAGAACACTGAAGCTTTCTTT. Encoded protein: CASSPRDKNTEAFF.

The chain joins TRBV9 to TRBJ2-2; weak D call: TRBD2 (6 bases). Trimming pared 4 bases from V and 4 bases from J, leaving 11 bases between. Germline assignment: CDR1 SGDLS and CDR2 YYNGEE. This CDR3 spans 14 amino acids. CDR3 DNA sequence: TGTGCCAGCAGCCCGGGGGTCTCCACCGGGGAGCTGTTTTTT. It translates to CASSPGVSTGELFF.

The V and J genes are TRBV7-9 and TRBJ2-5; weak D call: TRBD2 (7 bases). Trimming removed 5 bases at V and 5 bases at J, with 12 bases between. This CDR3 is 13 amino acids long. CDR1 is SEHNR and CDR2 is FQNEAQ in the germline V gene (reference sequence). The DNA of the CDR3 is TGTGCCAGCAGCCGGGGGGCCGGGGAGACCCAGTACTTC. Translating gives CASSRGAGETQYF.

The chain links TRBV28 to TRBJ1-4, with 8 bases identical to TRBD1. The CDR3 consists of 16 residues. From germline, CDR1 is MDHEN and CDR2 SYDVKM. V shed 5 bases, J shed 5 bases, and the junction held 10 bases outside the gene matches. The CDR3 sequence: CASSERWTGTNEKLFF. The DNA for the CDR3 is TGTGCCAGCAGTGAAAGATGGACAGGGACAAATGAAAAACTGTTTTTT.

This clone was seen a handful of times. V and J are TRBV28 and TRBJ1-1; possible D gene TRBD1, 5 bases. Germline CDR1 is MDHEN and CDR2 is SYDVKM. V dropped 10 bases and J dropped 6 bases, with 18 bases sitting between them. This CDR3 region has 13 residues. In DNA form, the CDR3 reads TGTGCCATAGTTTCTAGGTCCAGGGCTGAAGCTTTCTTT. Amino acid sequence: CAIVSRSRAEAFF.

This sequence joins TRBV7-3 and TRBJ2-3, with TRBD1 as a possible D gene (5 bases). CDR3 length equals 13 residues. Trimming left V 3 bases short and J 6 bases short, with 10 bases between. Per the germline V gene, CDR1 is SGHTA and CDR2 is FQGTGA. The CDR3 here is CASSFSAGDTQYF. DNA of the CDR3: TGTGCCAGCAGCTTTAGTGCAGGGGATACGCAGTATTTT.